One and the same sample provided the 9 T cell receptor beta chains below, sequenced in a study of blood T cell repertoires in COVID-19. Measured with immunoSEQ multiplex PCR; TCRdb has only the in-frame clones, and not every one. This sample yields around 50,000 clones, of which around four fifths are seen a single time; roughly 5.2% belongs to the top ten. Sequencing input: peripheral blood. The origin of the receptors is a human donor in a cohort sampled during active COVID-19.

This sequence joins TRBV3-1 (or the pseudogene TRBV3-2) and TRBJ1-1; D may be TRBD1 (6 bases). Trimming stripped 1 base from V and 5 bases from J, with 14 bases between. Germline lookup yields CDR1 LGHDT and CDR2 YNNKEL (reference sequence). This CDR3 comprises 15 residues. CDR3: CASSQVVGASTEAFF. As DNA, the CDR3 is TGTGCCAGCAGCCAAGTGGTGGGGGCGAGTACTGAAGCTTTCTTT.

V and J are TRBV2 and TRBJ2-3, with TRBD2 matching over 8 bases. V was clipped by 5 bases and J by 3 bases; unmatched bases: 7. Germline V CDR1 and CDR2: SNHLY, FYNNEI. The CDR3 runs to 15 residues. The CDR3, as DNA: TGTGCCAGCAGTCCCAGCGGGGGTTTAACAGATACGCAGTATTTT. Translated, it gives CASSPSGGLTDTQYF.

In its sample, this clone was seen once. V usage is TRBV7-2 and J usage is TRBJ2-7, with 10 nucleotides matching TRBD2. CDR3 length: 16 residues. CDR1 is SGHTA and CDR2 is FQGNSA in the germline V gene. Trimming removed 4 bases from V and 3 bases from J; junction bases left unmatched: 9. Written as DNA, the CDR3 is TGTGCCAGCAGCTCACCGCGGACTAGCGGCGACTACGAGCAGTACTTC. It specifies CASSSPRTSGDYEQYF.

This clone was recorded once. The chain employs TRBV4-1 and TRBJ2-1; TRBD2 matches at 9 bases. CDR3 size: 15 residues. Germline values: CDR1 MGHRA, CDR2 YSYEKL. The V segment lost 0 bases and the J segment 8 bases; nucleotides outside the gene matches: 5. The CDR3 loop reads CASSQEQGGGDEQFF. The CDR3 DNA reads TGCGCCAGCAGCCAAGAGCAGGGCGGGGGGGATGAGCAGTTCTTC.

This chain uses TRBV4-3 with TRBJ1-4, with TRBD1 identical over 10 bases. V shed 3 bases and J 10 bases; nucleotides not matched to a gene: 14. The germline gives CDR1 LGHNA, CDR2 YSLEER. CDR3 length: 17 amino acids. The CDR3, as DNA: TGCGCCAGCAGCCAGCATGAACCGGGGACAGGGGCCGGAAAACTGTTTTTT. The encoded protein is CASSQHEPGTGAGKLFF.

V gene TRBV12-3 or TRBV12-4 combines with J gene TRBJ1-2, with D uncertain. CDR3 length: 12 amino acids. V shed 2 bases and J shed 8 bases, with 9 bases lying between them. CDR3 DNA: TGTGCCAGCAGTTTAAGCCCCTCCGGCTACACCTTC. Protein sequence: CASSLSPSGYTF.

The chain is built from TRBV3-1 (or the pseudogene TRBV3-2) and TRBJ2-1; 8 bases fit TRBD1. V trimming: 1 base; J trimming: 7 bases; junction bases outside the gene matches: 12. This CDR3 has 17 amino acids. The germline CDR1 and CDR2 sequences are LGHDT and YNNKEL (reference sequence). CDR3 sequence (DNA): TGTGCCAGCAGCCAAGCTTTTAGTTGGACAGGGCCGAATGAGCAGTTCTTC. Its translation: CASSQAFSWTGPNEQFF.

This clone was seen just once. The chain links TRBV20-1 to TRBJ2-5, with no clear D. The CDR3 consists of 11 residues. The germline gives CDR1 DFQATT, CDR2 SNEGSKA (reference sequence). V lost 8 bases, J lost 0 bases, and 7 bases lay in between. CDR3 nucleotide sequence: TGCAGTACTGTTAACCAAGAGACCCAGTACTTC. Protein product: CSTVNQETQYF.

The chain carries TRBV18 and TRBJ2-7; 7 positions match TRBD1. The junction had 8 bases not matched to a gene; V was cut back by 0 bases and J by 6 bases. The CDR3 consists of 15 residues. In germline, CDR1 is KGHSH, CDR2 LQKENI. CDR3 amino acids: CASSPPGGKSGEQYF. The DNA of the CDR3 is TGTGCCAGCTCACCACCAGGGGGCAAAAGTGGCGAGCAGTACTTC.